The 18 T cell receptor beta chains below were found in one sample sequenced in a study of shared clonotypes between healthy human individuals. The protocol was immunoSEQ multiplex PCR, while the TCRdb copy is restricted to in-frame clones and leaves out a portion. The profile shows approximately 2.1 million clones, approximately 95% of them singletons. Sequenced sample: naive CD4+ T cells from PBMCs. Sample subset: CD45RA+ positively selected. These receptor sequences come from a man aged 18 to 35 in good health. Some clones in this sample may be carry-over from other donors' samples.

J is TRBJ1-1 and V is TRBV5-1, with D maybe TRBD1 (5 bases). This CDR3 region has 14 residues. The germline V gene has CDR1 SGHRS and CDR2 YFSETQ. Trimming pared 3 bases from V and 6 bases from J, leaving 15 bases between. In nucleotides, the CDR3 is TGCGCCAGCAGCTGGGGCGCGGAGAGCGCTGAAGCTTTCTTT. Its protein is CASSWGAESAEAFF.

V gene TRBV7-9 combines with J gene TRBJ2-7, with D perhaps matching TRBD2 (5 bases). Trimming left V 2 bases short and J 5 bases short, with 13 bases between. This CDR3 contains 14 residues. Germline-derived CDR1 and CDR2 are SEHNR and FQNEAQ (reference sequence). CDR3 nucleotides: TGTGCCAGCAGCTTAACAACGGGGAGCCACGAGCAGTACTTC. This translates into CASSLTTGSHEQYF.

This chain links TRBV4-1 with TRBJ2-7, with TRBD2 matching 7 bases. Losses at the gene ends were 6 bases for V and 1 base for J; bases not matched to a gene: 9. CDR1 is MGHRA, CDR2 YSYEKL, per germline. The CDR3 contains 15 residues. The CDR3 nucleotides are TGCGCCAGCAGACCCCGATCGGGGGGTTCCTACGAGCAGTACTTC. Amino acid sequence: CASRPRSGGSYEQYF.

J is TRBJ2-5 and V is TRBV18, with 8 bases identical to TRBD1. Germline values: CDR1 KGHSH, CDR2 LQKENI. V lost 6 bases to trimming and J lost 5 bases; unmatched junction nucleotides: 11. CDR3 length equals 15 residues. The CDR3 loop is CASSPPGQAGETQYF. The CDR3 DNA sequence: TGTGCCAGCTCGCCGCCGGGACAGGCGGGTGAGACCCAGTACTTC.

V usage is TRBV4-2 and J usage is TRBJ2-1, with D perhaps matching TRBD1 or TRBD2 (6 bases each). Looked up from germline, CDR1 is LGHNA and CDR2 is YNFKEQ. Trimming took 0 bases from V and 0 from J, leaving 24 bases between them. The CDR3 consists of 21 residues. In DNA, the CDR3 is TGTGCCAGCAGCCAAGAGCAAACAGGGACTCACCCCTGGAGCTCCTACAATGAGCAGTTCTTC. It encodes CASSQEQTGTHPWSSYNEQFF.

The V gene is TRBV27, the J gene TRBJ1-4; D may be TRBD1 (5 bases). The V gene lost 8 bases and the J gene lost 3 bases, with 19 bases spanning the gap. This CDR3 has 16 amino acids. Germline V gene lookup returns CDR1 MNHEY and CDR2 SMNVEV (reference sequence). CDR3 nucleotides: TGTGCCAGCGGATCAAACCGGGGGTGGGCTAATGAAAAACTGTTTTTT. This translates into CASGSNRGWANEKLFF. Supplemented by reference TRBV27 and TRBJ1-4, the full variable domain reads EAQVTQNPRYLITVTGKKLTVTCSQNMNHEYMSWYRQDPGLGLRQIYYSMNVEVTDKGDVPEGYKVSRKEKRNFPLILESPSPNQTSLYFCASGSNRGWANEKLFFGSGTQLSVL.

This chain links TRBV5-4 with TRBJ2-1; D may be TRBD1 or TRBD2 (5 bases each). The CDR3 contains 15 residues. V was cut by 2 bases and J by 6 bases, with 15 bases left in between. Germline V lookup: CDR1 SGHNT, CDR2 YYREEE (reference sequence). CDR3 in amino acids: CASSLRTERGNEQFF. CDR3 nucleotides: TGTGCCAGCAGCTTAAGGACGGAGAGGGGCAATGAGCAGTTCTTC.

CDR3 protein: CASSPLSMAGKLFF. DNA for the CDR3: TGTGCCAGCTCACCATTGTCCATGGCCGGGAAACTGTTTTTT. The chain has TRBV18 and TRBJ1-4; D remains unclear. Germline CDR1 and CDR2: KGHSH and LQKENI. The V end was cut by 2 bases, the J end by 11 bases, with 15 bases between. The CDR3 runs to 14 residues. Supplemented by reference TRBV18 and TRBJ1-4, the full variable domain reads NAGVMQNPRHLVRRRGQEARLRCSPMKGHSHVYWYRQLPEEGLKFMVYLQKENIIDESGMPKERFSAEFPKEGPSILRIQQVVRGDSAAYFCASSPLSMAGKLFFGSGTQLSVL.

This rearrangement joins TRBV28 to TRBJ1-2; D is unresolved. This CDR3 comprises 14 residues. CDR1 is MDHEN and CDR2 is SYDVKM in the germline V gene. Trimming took 5 bases from V and 4 from J, leaving 14 bases between them. CDR3 sequence: CASSLTTELYGYTF. CDR3 coding DNA: TGTGCCAGCAGTCTGACCACGGAACTCTATGGCTACACCTTC.

V gene TRBV28 combines with J gene TRBJ2-1, with D perhaps being TRBD1 or TRBD2 (6 bases each). CDR1 is MDHEN and CDR2 is SYDVKM in the germline V gene. This CDR3 is built from 16 residues. The V and J ends lost 0 bases and 2 bases respectively, with 11 bases between them. For the CDR3, the DNA is TGTGCCAGCAGTTTATGGTCCGGGGGCACCTACAATGAGCAGTTCTTC. Protein sequence: CASSLWSGGTYNEQFF.

The chain joins TRBV11-1 to TRBJ1-1; 9 bases fit TRBD1. Germline CDR1 and CDR2: SGHAT and FQDESV (reference sequence). The CDR3 runs to 15 residues. V gave up 7 bases and J gave up 1 base; unmatched junction bases: 7. The CDR3 coding sequence is TGTGCCAGCAAAAGCGAACAGGGGGCGAACACTGAAGCTTTCTTT. Its translation is CASKSEQGANTEAFF.

The rearrangement uses TRBV7-9 and TRBJ2-7; D gene uncertain. Germline V gene lookup returns CDR1 SEHNR and CDR2 FQNEAQ (reference sequence). The CDR3 is made up of 14 amino acids. Trimming pared 8 bases from V and 2 bases from J, leaving 16 bases between. DNA of the CDR3: TGTGCCAGCTCCCCGACCAGAAACCCCTACGAGCAGTACTTC. Protein: CASSPTRNPYEQYF.

A remark on this clone: Other DNA sequences in this sample translate to the same CDR3. The chain couples TRBV18 to TRBJ2-3; D is unclear. Germline V gene lookup returns CDR1 KGHSH and CDR2 LQKENI. V lost 6 bases and J lost 3, with 4 bases in between. The CDR3 has 11 amino acids. This CDR3 is CASSPTDTQYF. CDR3 DNA: TGTGCCAGCTCCCCTACAGATACGCAGTATTTT.

The chain recombines TRBV6-5 with TRBJ2-5; TRBD2 aligns across 11 bases. The V gene's germline CDR1 is MNHEY and CDR2 SVGAGI. The CDR3 totals 16 residues. Losses at the gene ends were 4 bases for V and 5 bases for J; bases not matched to a gene: 9. CDR3 residues: CASSSSRSGRGETQYF. CDR3 coding DNA: TGTGCCAGCAGTTCGTCCCGTAGCGGGAGGGGCGAGACCCAGTACTTC.

The J gene is TRBJ1-1, the V gene TRBV28; the match to TRBD1 covers 7 bases. Germline values: CDR1 MDHEN, CDR2 SYDVKM. The V and J ends lost 6 bases and 10 bases, in that order; junction bases with no gene match: 11. The CDR3 runs to 13 residues. The CDR3 protein is CASRGTESRGAFF. CDR3 DNA: TGTGCCAGCAGGGGGACAGAAAGTCGGGGAGCTTTCTTT. Full variable domain (rest looked up from reference TRBV28 and TRBJ1-1): DVKVTQSSRYLVKRTGEKVFLECVQDMDHENMFWYRQDPGLGLRLIYFSYDVKMKEKGDIPEGYSVSREKKERFSLILESASTNQTSMYLCASRGTESRGAFFGQGTRLTVV.

This rearrangement joins TRBV15 to TRBJ1-3, with unresolved D. This CDR3 region has 16 residues. Trimming stripped 0 bases from V and 4 bases from J, with 13 bases between. Germline loops: CDR1 LNHNV, CDR2 YYDKDF (reference sequence). The chain's CDR3 is CATSRDTRAYGNTIYF. CDR3 coding DNA: TGTGCCACCAGCAGAGATACGAGGGCGTACGGAAACACCATATATTTT.

The rearrangement joins TRBV7-8 to TRBJ1-4; D call uncertain. Germline V gene data show CDR1 as SGHVS and CDR2 as FQNEAQ. The CDR3 totals 15 residues. V gave up 1 base and J gave up 6 bases, with 12 bases separating them. The CDR3 spells CASSLVGVPYEKLFF. The CDR3 bases are TGTGCCAGCAGCTTAGTGGGAGTACCCTATGAAAAACTGTTTTTT.

This chain joins TRBV19 and TRBJ2-5, with TRBD2 matching over 8 bases. V lost 2 bases to trimming and J lost 5 bases; unmatched junction nucleotides: 10. CDR1 is LNHDA and CDR2 is SQIVND in the germline V gene (reference sequence). The CDR3 runs 16 residues. The CDR3 region is CASSIRGREVAETQYF. CDR3 sequence (DNA): TGTGCCAGTAGTATACGAGGGCGGGAGGTTGCCGAGACCCAGTACTTC. Full variable domain (outside the CDR3, taken from reference TRBV19 and TRBJ2-5): DGGITQSPKYLFRKEGQNVTLSCEQNLNHDAMYWYRQDPGQGLRLIYYSQIVNDFQKGDIAEGYSVSREKKESFPLTVTSAQKNPTAFYLCASSIRGREVAETQYFGPGTRLLVL.